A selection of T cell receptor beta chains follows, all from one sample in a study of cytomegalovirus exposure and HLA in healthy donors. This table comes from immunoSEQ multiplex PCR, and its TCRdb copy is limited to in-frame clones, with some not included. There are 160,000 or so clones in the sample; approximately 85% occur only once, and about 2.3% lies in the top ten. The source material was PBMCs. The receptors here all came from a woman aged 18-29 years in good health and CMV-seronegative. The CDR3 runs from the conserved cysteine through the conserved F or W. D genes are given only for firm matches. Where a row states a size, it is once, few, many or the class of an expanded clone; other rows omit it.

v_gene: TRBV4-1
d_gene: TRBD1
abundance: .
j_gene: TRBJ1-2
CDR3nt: TGCGCCAGCAGCCACGAAACGGGAACAGGGGTCTATGGCTACACCTTC
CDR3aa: CASSHETGTGVYGYTF

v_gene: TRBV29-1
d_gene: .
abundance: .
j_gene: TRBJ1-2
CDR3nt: TGCAGCGTTGTAGCCGGGAGCCTGGGCTACACCTTC
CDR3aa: CSVVAGSLGYTF

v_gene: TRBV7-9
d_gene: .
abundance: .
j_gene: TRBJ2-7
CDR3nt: TGTGCCAGCAGCCCCAGCGAGGGACTTGGGTACGAGCAGTACTTC
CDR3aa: CASSPSEGLGYEQYF

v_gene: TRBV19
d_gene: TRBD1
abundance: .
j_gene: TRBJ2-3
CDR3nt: TGTGCCAGTGTGACTCTAGGGACAGACGGCACAGATACGCAGTATTTT
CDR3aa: CASVTLGTDGTDTQYF

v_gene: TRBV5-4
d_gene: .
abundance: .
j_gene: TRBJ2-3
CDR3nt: TGTGCCAGCAGCTTGGCGGTTAGCGGTAGCACAGATACGCAGTATTTT
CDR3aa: CASSLAVSGSTDTQYF

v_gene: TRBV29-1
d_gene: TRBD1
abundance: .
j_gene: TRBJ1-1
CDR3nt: TGCAGCGTTTGGACAGGGGGAAACACTGAAGCTTTCTTT
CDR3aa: CSVWTGGNTEAFF

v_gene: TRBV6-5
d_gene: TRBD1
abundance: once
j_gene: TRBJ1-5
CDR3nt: TGTGCCAGCAGTCGACAGGGGGCTCAGCCCCAGCATTTT
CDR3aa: CASSRQGAQPQHF

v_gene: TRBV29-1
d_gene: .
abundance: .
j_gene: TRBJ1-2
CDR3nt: TGTAGCGTTGGGGTAGGGGTGAACTATGGCTACACCTTC
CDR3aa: CSVGVGVNYGYTF

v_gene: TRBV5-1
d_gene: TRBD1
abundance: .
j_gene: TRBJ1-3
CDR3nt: TGCGCCAGCAGCTTGGGGGGACAGGGCTCTTCCTCTGGAAACACCATATATTTT
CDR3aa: CASSLGGQGSSSGNTIYF

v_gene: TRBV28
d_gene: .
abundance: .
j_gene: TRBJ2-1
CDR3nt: TGTGCCAGCAGTTTATTAGGACTACGGGGAGATGAGCAGTTCTTC
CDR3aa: CASSLLGLRGDEQFF

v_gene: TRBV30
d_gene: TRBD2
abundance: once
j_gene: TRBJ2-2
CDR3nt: TGTGCCTGGAGTGTACTGGGGGGGGGCACCGGGGAGCTGTTTTTT
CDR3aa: CAWSVLGGGTGELFF

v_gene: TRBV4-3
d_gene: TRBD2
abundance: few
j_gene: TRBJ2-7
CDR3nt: TGCGCCAGCAGCCAAGATGGCGGGGGGACCTACGAGCAGTACTTC
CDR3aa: CASSQDGGGTYEQYF

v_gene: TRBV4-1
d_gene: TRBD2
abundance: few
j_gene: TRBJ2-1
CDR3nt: TGCGCCAGCAGCCTCCCTAGCGGGGATAACAATGAGCAGTTCTTC
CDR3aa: CASSLPSGDNNEQFF

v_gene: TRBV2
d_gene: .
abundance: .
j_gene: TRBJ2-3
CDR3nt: TGTGCCAGCACCGAACGAACGCAGGCTACAGATACGCAGTATTTT
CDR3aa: CASTERTQATDTQYF

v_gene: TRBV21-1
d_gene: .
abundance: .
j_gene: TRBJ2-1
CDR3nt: TGTGCCAGCAGCAAACGCGGGGGCTACAATGAGCAGTTCTTC
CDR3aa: CASSKRGGYNEQFF

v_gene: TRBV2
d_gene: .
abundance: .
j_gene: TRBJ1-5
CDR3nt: TGTGCCAGCAGTGGGGGGGGACGGAGCAATCAGCCCCAGCATTTT
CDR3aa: CASSGGGRSNQPQHF

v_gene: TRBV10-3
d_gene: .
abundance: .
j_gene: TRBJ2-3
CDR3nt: TGTGCCATCAGTGTCTATGGAGATACGCAGTATTTT
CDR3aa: CAISVYGDTQYF

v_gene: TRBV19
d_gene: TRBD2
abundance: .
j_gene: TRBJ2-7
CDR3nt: TGTGCCAGTAGTAGCGTCAAGGGACTAGCGGGGGAGCAGTACTTC
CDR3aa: CASSSVKGLAGEQYF

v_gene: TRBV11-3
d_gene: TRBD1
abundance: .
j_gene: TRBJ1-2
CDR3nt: TGTGCCAGCAGCTTAGATCACAGGGGACGTGGCTACACCTTC
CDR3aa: CASSLDHRGRGYTF

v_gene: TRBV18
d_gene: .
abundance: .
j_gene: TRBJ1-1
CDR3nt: TGTGCCAGCTCCGAAAGTCTGGGGGCGAACACTGAAGCTTTCTTT
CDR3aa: CASSESLGANTEAFF

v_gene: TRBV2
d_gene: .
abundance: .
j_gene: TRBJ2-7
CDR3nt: TGTGCCAGCAGCTCAGGGCCGCGAGCGCAGTACTTC
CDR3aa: CASSSGPRAQYF

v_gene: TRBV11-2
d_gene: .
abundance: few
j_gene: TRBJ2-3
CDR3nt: TGTGCCAGCAGCTTAAAACAGGGTAAAGATACGCAGTATTTT
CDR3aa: CASSLKQGKDTQYF

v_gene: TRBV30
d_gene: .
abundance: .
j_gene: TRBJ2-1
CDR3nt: TGTGCCGGGGAGGTCAATGAGCAGTTCTTC
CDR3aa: CAGEVNEQFF

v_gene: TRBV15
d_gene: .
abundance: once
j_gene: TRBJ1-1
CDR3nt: TGTGCCACCAGCAGAGGCGTCAACACTGAAGCTTTCTTT
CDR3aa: CATSRGVNTEAFF

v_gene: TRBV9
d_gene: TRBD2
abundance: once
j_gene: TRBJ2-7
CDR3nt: TGTGCCAGCAGCGTAGCATGGGAGGGCAAGCAGTACTTC
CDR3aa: CASSVAWEGKQYF

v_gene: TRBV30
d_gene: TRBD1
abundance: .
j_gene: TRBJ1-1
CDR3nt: TGTGCCTGGAGTGTAGAGGAGGGGGCGTCTGAAGCTTTCTTT
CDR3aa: CAWSVEEGASEAFF

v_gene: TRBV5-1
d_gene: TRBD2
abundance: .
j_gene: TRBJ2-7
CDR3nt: TGCGCCAGCAGCTTGGGGGTAGCGGGGCCGTACGAGCAGTACTTC
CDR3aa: CASSLGVAGPYEQYF

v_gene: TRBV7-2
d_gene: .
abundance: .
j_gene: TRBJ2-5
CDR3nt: TGTGCCAGCAGCTACGTACGGGGGGCGCGAGAGACCCAGTACTTC
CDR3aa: CASSYVRGARETQYF

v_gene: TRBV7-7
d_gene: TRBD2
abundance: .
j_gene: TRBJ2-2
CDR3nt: TGTGCTAGCCGGAGTAGCGGGGGGAACACCGGGGAGCTGTTTTTT
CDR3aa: CASRSSGGNTGELFF

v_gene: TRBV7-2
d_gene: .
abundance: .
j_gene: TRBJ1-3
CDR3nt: TGTGCCAGCAGCCCAGGTCCGGACAGCTCTGGAAACACCATATATTTT
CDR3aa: CASSPGPDSSGNTIYF

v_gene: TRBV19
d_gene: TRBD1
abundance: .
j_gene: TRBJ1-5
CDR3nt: TGTGCCAGTAGATTCGCCGGGACAGGGGGCAATCAGCCCCAGCATTTT
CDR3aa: CASRFAGTGGNQPQHF

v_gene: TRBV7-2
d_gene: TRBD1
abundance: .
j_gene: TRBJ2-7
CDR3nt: TGTGCCAGCAGCTTAGTAGGGGACAGGAACTACGAGCAGTACTTC
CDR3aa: CASSLVGDRNYEQYF

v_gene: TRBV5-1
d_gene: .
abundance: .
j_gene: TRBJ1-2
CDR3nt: TGCGCCAGCAGCTTTGGCACACAAAACTATGGCTACACCTTC
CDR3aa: CASSFGTQNYGYTF

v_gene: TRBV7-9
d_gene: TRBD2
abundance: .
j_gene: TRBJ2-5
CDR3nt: TGTGCCAGCAGCTTAGGTTGGGGAGGGTCTCGCCAAGAGACCCAGTACTTC
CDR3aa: CASSLGWGGSRQETQYF

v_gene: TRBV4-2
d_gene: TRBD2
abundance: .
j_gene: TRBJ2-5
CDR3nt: TGTGCCAGCAGCCAATTCTCCGGGACTAGCGGGGGTACTAGTAGAGAGACCCAGTACTTC
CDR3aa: CASSQFSGTSGGTSRETQYF

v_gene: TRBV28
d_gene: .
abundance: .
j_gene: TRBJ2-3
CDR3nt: TGTGCCAGCAGTGAAGACAGTTTGACGCAGTATTTT
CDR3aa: CASSEDSLTQYF

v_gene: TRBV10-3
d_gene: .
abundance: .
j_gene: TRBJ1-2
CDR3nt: TGTGCCATCAGTGAAGGCAGGGGATTCAGTAACTATGGCTACACCTTC
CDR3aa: CAISEGRGFSNYGYTF

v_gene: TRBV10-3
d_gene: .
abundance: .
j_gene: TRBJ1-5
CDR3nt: TGTGCCATCAGTGAATCTTTGGGGCGCGCGTCCCGGCTTAATCAGCCCCAGCATTTT
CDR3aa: CAISESLGRASRLNQPQHF

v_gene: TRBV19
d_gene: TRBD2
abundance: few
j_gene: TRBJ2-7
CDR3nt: TGTGCCAGTAGTATCACGGGAGGGCCGCGGAGCGGGCCCTACGAGCAGTACTTC
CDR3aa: CASSITGGPRSGPYEQYF

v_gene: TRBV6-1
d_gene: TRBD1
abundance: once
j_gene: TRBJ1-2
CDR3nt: TGTGCCAGCAGTGAAGGACAGGGAGGCTATGGCTACACCTTC
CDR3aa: CASSEGQGGYGYTF

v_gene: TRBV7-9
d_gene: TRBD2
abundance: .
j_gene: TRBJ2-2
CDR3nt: TGTGCCAGCTATATAGCGGGAGGCACCGGGGAGCTGTTTTTT
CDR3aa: CASYIAGGTGELFF

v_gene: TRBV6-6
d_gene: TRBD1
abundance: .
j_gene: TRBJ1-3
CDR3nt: TGTGCCACCAGGGGGGGATTATCCTCTGGAAACACCATATATTTT
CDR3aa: CATRGGLSSGNTIYF

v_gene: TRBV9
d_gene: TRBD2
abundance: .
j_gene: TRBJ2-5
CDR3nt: TGTGCCAGCAGCGTAGCTCCTAGCGGGGGACAAGAGACCCAGTACTTC
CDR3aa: CASSVAPSGGQETQYF

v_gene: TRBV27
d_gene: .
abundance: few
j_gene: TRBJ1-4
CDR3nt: TGTGCCAGCAGTTTCTCTGACAGTAATGAAAAACTGTTTTTT
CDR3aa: CASSFSDSNEKLFF